This T cell receptor beta chain was identified in a study of T cell responses to AZD1222 COVID-19 vaccine. Points from the study as a whole: Females outnumbered males among donors, who were mostly white British; clonal diversity was possibly underestimated.

This clone has more than one count but fewer than ten. Its antigen is unknown. In the same sample, other DNA sequences code for this CDR3. Between the trimmed V and J ends, which lost 0 bases and 7 bases, there was a span of 10 bases. The CDR3 length is 14 residues. CDR1 and CDR2 from the germline V gene are LGHNA and YNFKEQ. The method was immunoSEQ multiplex PCR; TCRdb's version includes in-frame clones alone and lacks a portion of them. The table records about 140,000 clones, just under 95% of them present only once. The sequence derives from an adult in good health. J is TRBJ1-5 and V is TRBV4-2, with D unresolved. The source was peripheral blood, collected on day 0 of AZD1222 vaccination. CDR3 amino acids: CASSQDWGSQPQHF. Written as DNA, the CDR3 is TGTGCCAGCAGCCAAGACTGGGGAAGCCAGCCCCAGCATTTT.